Following are 27 T cell receptor beta chains from one sample sequenced in a study of response to subunit inactivated influenza vaccine. One entry per CDR3 protein results from TCRdb running MiXCR on the RT-PCR reads. The repertoire holds 700,000 to 900,000 distinct CDR3 sequences, with 21% as singletons. The sequences come from PBMCs from blood, collected 5 days after vaccination. Every receptor here comes from a man aged 50 or older who received an inactivated influenza vaccine.

V and J are TRBV29-1 and TRBJ2-7, with TRBD2 matching 10 bases. The CDR3 length is 14 residues. V lost 5 bases, J lost 2 bases, and 6 bases stayed unmatched. Per germline, CDR1 SQVTM and CDR2 ANQGSEA. The CDR3, as DNA: TGCAGCGTTCGAGCCCTAGCGGGAGCCTACGAGCAGTACTTC. Residues: CSVRALAGAYEQYF.

This clonotype was found a few times. The chain joins TRBV20-1 to TRBJ1-3, with D possibly being TRBD1 (6 bases). From germline, CDR1 is DFQATT and CDR2 SNEGSKA (reference sequence). V dropped 0 bases and J dropped 2 bases, with 8 bases sitting between them. The CDR3 is 14 residues long. The CDR3 DNA follows: TGCAGTGCTAGAGATTGGACAGCTGGAAACACCATATATTTT. This codes for CSARDWTAGNTIYF.

This clonotype turned up a few times. The V gene is TRBV11-2, the J gene TRBJ2-1; 16 positions match TRBD2. The J segment lost 7 bases and the V segment lost 5 bases, leaving 5 bases of the junction unmatched. The CDR3 extends over 16 amino acids. Germline V gene data show CDR1 as SGHAT and CDR2 as FQNNGV. This chain's CDR3 is CASSPGLAGGLNEQFF. The CDR3 nucleotides read TGTGCCAGCAGCCCGGGACTAGCGGGGGGGTTAAATGAGCAGTTCTTC.

The rearrangement uses TRBV10-3 and TRBJ2-5; D is unclear. CDR1 ENHRY and CDR2 SYGVKD come from the germline V gene. This CDR3 comprises 14 residues. V was clipped by 0 bases and J by 2 bases, with 7 bases between them. This CDR3 is CAISESRQQETQYF. The DNA of the CDR3 is TGTGCCATCAGTGAGTCGAGACAACAAGAGACCCAGTACTTC.

A few counts support this clonotype. The gene calls are TRBV7-9 and TRBJ1-1, with D unclear. This CDR3 is built from 15 residues. Germline V lookup: CDR1 SEHNR, CDR2 FQNEAQ (reference sequence). Trimming pared 5 bases from V and 1 base from J, leaving 14 bases between. The CDR3 loop reads CASSRGGHGNTEAFF. CDR3 coding DNA: TGTGCCAGCAGCCGGGGAGGCCACGGGAACACTGAAGCTTTCTTT.

This clonotype was counted ten times or more. This chain uses TRBV12-3 or TRBV12-4 with TRBJ2-1; 8 bases match TRBD2. The CDR3 is 11 amino acids. J lost 15 bases, V lost 6 bases, and 7 bases had no gene match. CDR3 region: CASSLGLVSFF. CDR3 coding DNA: TGTGCCAGCAGCCTGGGACTAGTGTCGTTCTTC.

This clonotype showed up just a few times. V and J are TRBV18 and TRBJ2-1; 7 nucleotides line up with TRBD1. Per the germline V gene, CDR1 is KGHSH and CDR2 is LQKENI. The CDR3 length is 15 residues. With 3 bases clipped from V and 4 bases from J, the junction kept 6 bases outside the gene matches. Here the CDR3 reads CASSPNRGRYNEQFF. The CDR3 DNA is TGTGCCAGCTCACCTAACAGGGGACGGTACAATGAGCAGTTCTTC.

This clonotype showed up many times. The chain links TRBV6-5 to TRBJ2-1, with 8 bases identical to TRBD2. This CDR3 has 18 amino acids. Germline V CDR1 and CDR2: MNHEY, SVGAGI. V gave up 2 bases and J gave up 2 bases; unmatched junction bases: 11. CDR3 sequence (DNA): TGTGCCAGCAGTTACCTTGGGTCTAGCGGGCTTACCTACAATGAGCAGTTCTTC. This codes for CASSYLGSSGLTYNEQFF.

This rearrangement joins TRBV4-3 to TRBJ2-6; D assignment may be TRBD1 or TRBD2 (5 bases each). Looked up from germline, CDR1 is LGHNA and CDR2 is YSLEER. The CDR3 consists of 16 residues. The V gene lost 1 base and the J gene lost 0 bases, with 7 bases spanning the gap. CDR3 sequence reads: CASSQGGYSGANVLTF. CDR3 bases: TGCGCCAGCAGCCAAGGGGGGTACTCTGGGGCCAACGTCCTGACTTTC.

The chain recombines TRBV19 with TRBJ2-2, with 12 bases fitting TRBD2. Per germline, CDR1 LNHDA and CDR2 SQIVND (reference sequence). With V trimmed by 10 bases and J by 2 bases, 5 bases remained unmatched. This CDR3 has 15 residues. The CDR3 DNA sequence: TGTGCCACAAAGACTAGCGGGAGAAACACCGGGGAGCTGTTTTTT. Amino acids: CATKTSGRNTGELFF. Supplemented by reference TRBV19 and TRBJ2-2, the full variable domain reads DGGITQSPKYLFRKEGQNVTLSCEQNLNHDAMYWYRQDPGQGLRLIYYSQIVNDFQKGDIAEGYSVSREKKESFPLTVTSAQKNPTAFYLCATKTSGRNTGELFFGEGSRLTVL.

The V call is TRBV5-8, the J call TRBJ2-7; tentative D call: TRBD1 (5 bases). CDR1 is SGHTS, CDR2 YDEGEE, per germline. The V end lost 4 bases, the J end lost 5 bases, and 19 bases lay between the germline ends. The CDR3 spans 15 residues. The CDR3 region is CASSPVGAGINEQYF. For the CDR3, the DNA is TGTGCCAGCAGCCCCGTTGGAGCAGGGATAAACGAGCAGTACTTC.

The chain combines TRBV15 with TRBJ2-1, with D hard to call. Trimming pared 4 bases from V and 8 bases from J, leaving 12 bases between. Germline CDR1 and CDR2: LNHNV and YYDKDF (reference sequence). The CDR3 spans 13 residues. The DNA of the CDR3 is TGTGCCACCAGCAAGCCAGTTGTCGATGAGCAGTTCTTC. This gives the protein CATSKPVVDEQFF.

This clonotype occurred a few times. The V and J genes are TRBV6-5 and TRBJ2-5; D is undetermined. Germline V CDR1 and CDR2: MNHEY, SVGAGI. The CDR3 extends over 13 amino acids. V was trimmed by 0 bases and J by 5 bases, leaving 7 bases between them. The CDR3 nucleotides are TGTGCCAGCAGTTACTCCCCCCGCGAGACCCAGTACTTC. This gives the protein CASSYSPRETQYF.

This clonotype was observed a few times. The chain combines TRBV5-1 with TRBJ2-1; TRBD2 agrees at 7 bases. Germline loops: CDR1 SGHRS, CDR2 YFSETQ. The ends lost 4 bases at V and 3 bases at J; junction bases unmatched: 19. The CDR3 has 19 amino acids. In nucleotides, the CDR3 is TGCGCCAGCAGCCCCCGGTCGGGGGGACTCCAACGGATCTACAATGAGCAGTTCTTC. Encoded protein: CASSPRSGGLQRIYNEQFF.

This clonotype came up a few times. The chain couples TRBV6-1 to TRBJ2-7, with TRBD2 identical over 8 bases. V shed 2 bases and J 0 bases; nucleotides not matched to a gene: 9. The CDR3 sequence is 17 residues long. CDR1 is MNHNS and CDR2 is SASEGT in the germline V gene. The chain's CDR3 is CASSEIAGGGISYEQYF. The CDR3 region has the DNA TGTGCCAGCAGTGAAATTGCAGGCGGGGGGATCTCCTACGAGCAGTACTTC.

This clonotype was counted between two and nine times. The chain joins TRBV20-1 to TRBJ1-5, with D possibly being TRBD1 (6 bases). Germline V gene sequence: CDR1 DFQATT, CDR2 SNEGSKA (reference sequence). V was shortened by 4 bases and J by 4 bases, with 11 bases between the two germline ends. The CDR3 extends over 13 amino acids. CDR3 loop: CSAIGQLNQPQHF. The CDR3 DNA sequence: TGCAGTGCTATTGGACAGTTAAATCAGCCCCAGCATTTT.

This clonotype was observed at least ten times. The chain carries TRBV12-3 or TRBV12-4 and TRBJ1-1; D may be TRBD1 (6 bases). This CDR3 contains 15 residues. The V end lost 4 bases, the J end lost 7 bases, and 19 bases lay between the germline ends. CDR3 sequence (DNA): TGTGCCAGCAGTTCACCGGGCCACAGGGTTTATGAAGCTTTCTTT. Its protein product is CASSSPGHRVYEAFF.

This clonotype was recorded a few times. The chain has TRBV28 and TRBJ2-3; D gene uncertain. Trimming shortened V by 3 bases and J by 2 bases, and 12 bases separated the two germline ends. The CDR3 is 15 residues long. Germline-derived CDR1 and CDR2 are MDHEN and SYDVKM. The CDR3 spells CASSFFSRFTDTQYF. As DNA, the CDR3 is TGTGCCAGCAGTTTCTTCTCGAGATTCACAGATACGCAGTATTTT.

V gene TRBV12-3 or TRBV12-4 combines with J gene TRBJ2-5; either TRBD1 or TRBD2 may fit D (5 bases each). The CDR3 is made up of 13 amino acids. V was shortened by 8 bases and J by 5 bases, with 15 bases between the two germline ends. This CDR3 reads CASGEGLRETQYF. The CDR3 bases are TGTGCCAGCGGAGAGGGGCTTCGGGAGACCCAGTACTTC.

The CDR3 nucleotides read TGTGCCAGCAGTGAGGACCTAGCGGGAGGGCCCTGGGAGCAGTTCTTC. The encoded protein is CASSEDLAGGPWEQFF. The gene calls are TRBV2 and TRBJ2-1, with 12 bases matching TRBD2. The CDR3 length is 16 residues. The germline gives CDR1 SNHLY, CDR2 FYNNEI. J lost 10 bases, V lost 3 bases, and 10 bases had no gene match.

This chain links TRBV2 with TRBJ1-5; 7 positions agree with TRBD1. This CDR3 contains 15 residues. V lost 6 bases and J lost 0; bases outside the gene matches: 5. Germline CDR1 SNHLY, CDR2 FYNNEI. CDR3 sequence reads: CASRGGQNSNQPQHF. In nucleotides, the CDR3 is TGTGCCAGCAGAGGGGGACAGAATAGCAATCAGCCCCAGCATTTT.

The CDR3 DNA sequence: TGCAGTGCTGGAGGGCGACTAGCGGTTCCCTCGGCAGATACGCAGTATTTT. Its protein product is CSAGGRLAVPSADTQYF. The V call is TRBV20-1, the J call TRBJ2-3; 9 bases are a match to TRBD2. Germline CDR1 and CDR2: DFQATT and SNEGSKA (reference sequence). The CDR3 contains 17 residues. The J segment lost 4 bases and the V segment lost 5 bases, leaving 16 bases of the junction unmatched.

The V and J genes are TRBV12-3 or TRBV12-4 and TRBJ2-5; no clear D gene. Trimming took 3 bases from V and 4 from J, leaving 12 bases between them. This CDR3 is built from 14 residues. The chain's CDR3 is CASSLANTRETQYF. CDR3 nucleotides: TGTGCCAGCAGTTTGGCAAACACAAGAGAGACCCAGTACTTC.

V and J are TRBV11-2 and TRBJ2-5; D remains ambiguous. This CDR3 region has 15 residues. CDR1 and CDR2 from the germline V gene are SGHAT and FQNNGV. Trimming removed 2 bases from V and 2 bases from J, with 12 bases in between. The CDR3 here is CASSLRYSEQETQYF. CDR3 DNA sequence: TGTGCCAGCAGCTTACGTTACTCAGAGCAAGAGACCCAGTACTTC.

Turning to this clonotype: An end of the junction does not agree with germline; a read error may underlie this. The rearrangement links TRBV5-1 to TRBJ1-1; D may be TRBD1 (5 bases). Looked up from germline, CDR1 is SGHRS and CDR2 is YFSETQ. The CDR3 has 11 amino acids. CDR3 sequence: CASSLGLEAFF. CDR3 nucleotides: TGTGCCAGCAGTTTGGGGCTTGAAGCTTTCTTT. The full variable domain, with the rest looked up from reference TRBV5-1 and TRBJ1-1, is KAGVTQTPRYLIKTRGQQVTLSCSPISGHRSVSWYQQTPGQGLQFLFEYFSETQRNKGNFPGRFSGRQFSNSRSEMNVSTLELGDSALYLCASSLGLEAFFGQGTRLTVV.

This clonotype was recorded a few times. This chain joins TRBV5-1 and TRBJ1-2; tentatively, D is TRBD1 (6 bases). The CDR3 has 15 residues. Trimming stripped 0 bases from V and 4 bases from J, with 13 bases between. The germline V gene has CDR1 SGHRS and CDR2 YFSETQ. In DNA form, the CDR3 reads TGCGCCAGCAGCTTGGGTCAGGGGATACTCTATGGCTACACCTTC. As protein: CASSLGQGILYGYTF. Variable domain in full (rest from reference TRBV5-1 and TRBJ1-2): KAGVTQTPRYLIKTRGQQVTLSCSPISGHRSVSWYQQTPGQGLQFLFEYFSETQRNKGNFPGRFSGRQFSNSRSEMNVSTLELGDSALYLCASSLGQGILYGYTFGSGTRLTVV.

V usage is TRBV7-6 and J usage is TRBJ2-7; D gene ambiguous. Germline values: CDR1 SGHVS, CDR2 FNYEAQ. Trimming cost V 1 base and J 4 bases, with 17 bases left between them. CDR3 length: 16 residues. CDR3 residues: CASSLESWGSRYEQYF. The CDR3 DNA is TGTGCCAGCAGCTTAGAGTCGTGGGGAAGCCGTTACGAGCAGTACTTC.